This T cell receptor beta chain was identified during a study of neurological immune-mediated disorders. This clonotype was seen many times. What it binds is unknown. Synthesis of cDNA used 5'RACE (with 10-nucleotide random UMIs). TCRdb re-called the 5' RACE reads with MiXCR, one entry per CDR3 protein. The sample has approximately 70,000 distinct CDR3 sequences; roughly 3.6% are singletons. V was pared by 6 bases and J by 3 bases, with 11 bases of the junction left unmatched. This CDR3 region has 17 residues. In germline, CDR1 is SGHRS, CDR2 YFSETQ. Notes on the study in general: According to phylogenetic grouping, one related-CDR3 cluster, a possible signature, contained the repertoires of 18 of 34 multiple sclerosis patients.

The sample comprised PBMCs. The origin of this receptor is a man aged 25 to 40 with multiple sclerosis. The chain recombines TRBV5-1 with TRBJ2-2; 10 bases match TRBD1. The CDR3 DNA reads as TGCGCCAGCAACCTTCCATCCGGGACAGGGGACACCGGGGAGCTGTTTTTT. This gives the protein CASNLPSGTGDTGELFF.